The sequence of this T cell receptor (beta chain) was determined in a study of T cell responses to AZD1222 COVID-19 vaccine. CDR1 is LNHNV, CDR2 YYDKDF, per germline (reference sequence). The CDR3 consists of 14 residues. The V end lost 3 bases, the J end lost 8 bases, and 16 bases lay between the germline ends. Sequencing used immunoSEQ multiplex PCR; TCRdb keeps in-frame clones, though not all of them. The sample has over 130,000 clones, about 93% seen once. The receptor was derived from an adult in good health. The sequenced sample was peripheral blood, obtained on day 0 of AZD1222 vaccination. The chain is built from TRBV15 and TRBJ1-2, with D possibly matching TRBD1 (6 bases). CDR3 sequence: CATSRDQGRVGYTF. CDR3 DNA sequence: TGTGCCACCAGCAGGGACCAGGGGCGGGTCGGCTACACCTTC. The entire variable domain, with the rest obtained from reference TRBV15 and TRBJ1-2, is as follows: DAMVIQNPRYQVTQFGKPVTLSCSQTLNHNVMYWYQQKSSQAPKLLFHYYDKDFNNEADTPDNFQSRRPNTSFCFLDIRSPGLGDTAMYLCATSRDQGRVGYTFGSGTRLTVV.